A single sample is the source of the 23 T cell receptor beta chains below, sequenced in a study of Ad26.COV2.S vaccination and SARS-CoV-2 variants. Only in-frame clones appear in the TCRdb table, and some are missing; sequencing was by immunoSEQ multiplex PCR. The top ten hold roughly 4.3% of the sample, which has about 440,000 clones, around 90% seen once. Treatment denoted: 15 to 20 received Ad26.COV2.S at low or high dose, single or two shots; 5 received placebo; per-sample allocation not given. Day 63 following the first vaccine or placebo injection was when the samples were taken. The source material was peripheral blood, sampled in a trial of Ad26.COV2.S vaccine versus placebo. Receptors were obtained from a person aged 18-60 years who received the Ad26.COV2.S COVID-19 vaccine or a placebo.

This clone showed up just a few times. The chain is built from TRBV27 and TRBJ1-2; TRBD1 might be the D (6 bases). CDR1 MNHEY and CDR2 SMNVEV come from the germline V gene (reference sequence). Trimming cost V 5 bases and J 8 bases, with 12 bases left between them. The length of the CDR3 is 12 residues. The CDR3 region is CASSLSGEGYTF. Written as DNA, the CDR3 is TGTGCCAGCAGTCTTTCAGGGGAAGGCTACACCTTC.

The chain combines TRBV4-1 with TRBJ1-4, with 9 nucleotides matching TRBD1. CDR3 size: 15 residues. V shed 0 bases, J shed 11 bases, and the junction held 7 bases outside the gene matches. The germline V gene encodes CDR1 MGHRA and CDR2 YSYEKL. The CDR3 DNA reads as TGCGCCAGCAGCCAAGAAAGGGGACAGGGAGATAAACTGTTTTTT. Protein: CASSQERGQGDKLFF.

The V and J genes are TRBV15 and TRBJ2-5; the D is unclear. Trimming stripped 2 bases from V and 2 bases from J, with 12 bases between. This CDR3 has 15 amino acids. The germline V gene has CDR1 LNHNV and CDR2 YYDKDF (reference sequence). DNA of the CDR3: TGTGCCACCAGCAGACCAGACGAACAGCAAGAGACCCAGTACTTC. It specifies CATSRPDEQQETQYF.

The V and J genes are TRBV7-3 and TRBJ2-7, with 9 bases that match TRBD2. The germline gives CDR1 SGHTA, CDR2 FQGTGA. CDR3 size: 13 residues. V was pared by 8 bases and J by 6 bases, with 8 bases of the junction left unmatched. In DNA, the CDR3 is TGTGCCAGCGGGGCCGGGACTAGCAGCGAGCAGTACTTC. It specifies CASGAGTSSEQYF.

The V call is TRBV9, the J call TRBJ1-2; D is unclear. The CDR3 contains 14 residues. CDR1 and CDR2 from the germline V gene are SGDLS and YYNGEE. V was shortened by 3 bases and J by 2 bases, with 11 bases between the two germline ends. The CDR3 sequence: CASSGTEGNYGYTF. CDR3 bases: TGTGCCAGCAGCGGGACCGAGGGAAACTATGGCTACACCTTC.

The V and J genes are TRBV28 and TRBJ2-2, with D uncertain. CDR1 is MDHEN and CDR2 is SYDVKM in the germline V gene. The V end lost 5 bases, the J end lost 6 bases, and 13 bases lay between the germline ends. This CDR3 contains 14 residues. This chain's CDR3 is CASSASRSPGELFF. The CDR3 DNA follows: TGTGCCAGCAGTGCCTCTAGGAGTCCCGGGGAGCTGTTTTTT. The entire variable domain, with the rest obtained from reference TRBV28 and TRBJ2-2, is as follows: DVKVTQSSRYLVKRTGEKVFLECVQDMDHENMFWYRQDPGLGLRLIYFSYDVKMKEKGDIPEGYSVSREKKERFSLILESASTNQTSMYLCASSASRSPGELFFGEGSRLTVL.

The chain employs TRBV7-9 and TRBJ1-1; the D is unclear. The CDR3 runs 14 residues. Trimming shortened V by 3 bases and J by 11 bases, and 19 bases separated the two germline ends. CDR1 and CDR2 from the germline V gene are SEHNR and FQNEAQ (reference sequence). The CDR3 nucleotides are TGTGCCAGCAGCTTGTCAACGATCCGCCAAGCCGCTTTCTTT. Protein sequence: CASSLSTIRQAAFF. The whole variable domain, remainder taken from reference TRBV7-9 and TRBJ1-1, is DTGVSQNPRHKITKRGQNVTFRCDPISEHNRLYWYRQTLGQGPEFLTYFQNEAQLEKSRLLSDRFSAERPKGSFSTLEIQRTEQGDSAMYLCASSLSTIRQAAFFGQGTRLTVV.

The rearrangement links TRBV7-8 to TRBJ2-2, with TRBD2 identical over 8 bases. The CDR3 loop spans 16 amino acids. The trim removed 5 bases at V and 4 bases at J, leaving 9 bases unmatched. Germline V gives CDR1 SGHVS, CDR2 FQNEAQ. The CDR3 spells CASSPRTSMGTGELFF. The CDR3 DNA sequence: TGTGCCAGCAGCCCTCGGACTAGCATGGGCACCGGGGAGCTGTTTTTT.

V gene TRBV10-1 combines with J gene TRBJ1-1; D is ambiguous. Germline CDR1 is WNHNN and CDR2 is SYGVQD (reference sequence). V was cut by 10 bases and J by 0 bases, with 15 bases left in between. The CDR3 runs 14 residues. For the CDR3, the DNA is TGCGCCACCAGGTGGCGCACCCTGAACACTGAAGCTTTCTTT. Translating it yields CATRWRTLNTEAFF.

The gene calls are TRBV28 and TRBJ2-7; 10 positions match TRBD2. The trim removed 6 bases at V and 9 bases at J, leaving 17 bases unmatched. Per the germline V gene, CDR1 is MDHEN and CDR2 is SYDVKM. The CDR3 length is 16 residues. The CDR3 region has the DNA TGTGCCAGCAGCCAAAGACTAGCGGGTACTGTGAACGGGCAGTACTTC. Translation: CASSQRLAGTVNGQYF.

The chain joins TRBV19 to TRBJ2-1; TRBD2 agrees at 7 bases. The CDR3 contains 16 residues. V lost 3 bases, J lost 3 bases, and 8 bases stayed unmatched. Germline V CDR1 and CDR2: LNHDA, SQIVND (reference sequence). The CDR3 reads CASSIFRTSDYNEQFF. In DNA, the CDR3 is TGTGCCAGTAGTATCTTTCGGACTAGTGACTACAATGAGCAGTTCTTC.

J is TRBJ1-5 and V is TRBV19, with D possibly being TRBD1 (5 bases). The germline V gene has CDR1 LNHDA and CDR2 SQIVND (reference sequence). This CDR3 spans 13 amino acids. The germline V and J ends were trimmed by 7 bases and 6 bases, with 13 bases remaining between them. The CDR3 spells CASTPGPAQPQHF. The CDR3 DNA reads as TGTGCCAGTACCCCGGGGCCGGCTCAGCCCCAGCATTTT.

This CDR3 is CASRNNGGQETQYF. The CDR3 DNA reads as TGTGCCAGCAGAAACAACGGAGGCCAAGAGACCCAGTACTTC. The chain carries TRBV25-1 and TRBJ2-5; maybe TRBD2 (5 bases). This CDR3 has 14 residues. Germline values: CDR1 MGHDK, CDR2 SYGVNS. With 6 bases removed from V and 1 base from J, the gap between germline ends came to 12 bases.

This chain uses TRBV18 with TRBJ1-1; D possibly corresponds to TRBD1 (5 bases). The CDR3 covers 12 residues. With 2 bases removed from V and 6 bases from J, the gap between germline ends came to 7 bases. Germline CDR1 reads KGHSH; CDR2 reads LQKENI. This CDR3 reads CASSPGASEAFF. The CDR3 DNA reads TGTGCCAGCTCACCAGGGGCCTCTGAAGCTTTCTTT.

This rearrangement joins TRBV4-3 to TRBJ2-1; D is perhaps TRBD2 (5 bases). The CDR3 has 16 residues. V was cut by 4 bases and J by 8 bases, with 21 bases left in between. CDR1 is LGHNA, CDR2 YSLEER, per germline. The CDR3 reads CASSLRTPVGFHEQFF. CDR3 bases: TGCGCCAGCAGCCTTAGGACTCCCGTAGGGTTCCATGAGCAGTTCTTC.

Concerning this clone: The conserved phenylalanine or tryptophan normally closing the CDR3 is absent here, so this likely arose from a read error. No DNA is shown, since the ends of the CDR3 on it are uncertain; the CDR3 is the one TCRdb lists. The rearrangement links TRBV28 to TRBJ2-7; the table's TRBD2 call for D was not verified on the DNA. The germline CDR1 and CDR2 sequences are MDHEN and SYDVKM. A total of 13 residues make up the CDR3, ends included. CDR3: CASSLAELAGEGY.

V is TRBV6-4 and J is TRBJ1-3; D unclear. This CDR3 has 13 residues. Germline loops: CDR1 MRHNA, CDR2 SNTAGT. V lost 5 bases and J lost 2, with 7 bases in between. The CDR3 coding sequence is TGTGCCAGCAGTCGCGAGGCTGGAAACACCATATATTTT. Its translation: CASSREAGNTIYF.

This clone was counted once. The V call is TRBV29-1, the J call TRBJ2-1; possibly TRBD1 or TRBD2 for D (5 bases each). The CDR3 contains 12 residues. V dropped 4 bases and J dropped 9 bases, with 13 bases sitting between them. CDR1 SQVTM and CDR2 ANQGSEA come from the germline V gene. Written as DNA, the CDR3 is TGCAGCGTTGGTTTTGTTGGGACTGAGCAGTTCTTC. Translation: CSVGFVGTEQFF.

This sequence joins TRBV7-9 and TRBJ2-7; 7 bases map to TRBD2. In germline, CDR1 is SEHNR, CDR2 FQNEAQ (reference sequence). The V segment lost 1 base and the J segment 1 base; nucleotides outside the gene matches: 4. The CDR3 is 15 amino acids. The CDR3 DNA is TGTGCCAGCAGCTTAGATCTGCGGGAGTCCTACGAGCAGTACTTC. Protein sequence: CASSLDLRESYEQYF.

Comments on this clone: The sample has other DNA sequences that encode this CDR3 too. The rearrangement links TRBV6-5 to TRBJ1-4; D gene uncertain. V lost 2 bases and J lost 7, with 2 bases in between. CDR1 is MNHEY and CDR2 is SVGAGI in the germline V gene. The CDR3 extends over 11 amino acids. The CDR3 sequence is CASSYGEKLFF. The DNA for the CDR3 is TGTGCCAGCAGTTACGGTGAAAAACTGTTTTTT.

This clone was counted a single time. The chain links TRBV28 to TRBJ2-7; 15 bases are shared with TRBD2. This CDR3 spans 19 amino acids. V lost 7 bases, J lost 2 bases, and 15 bases stayed unmatched. Per germline, CDR1 MDHEN and CDR2 SYDVKM. CDR3 coding DNA: TGTGCCAGCAATCCAACCCCGGGGACTAGCGGGAGGTGGACCTACGAGCAGTACTTC. Protein sequence: CASNPTPGTSGRWTYEQYF.

This clone has just a few counts. V is TRBV7-9 and J is TRBJ2-2; the D is unclear. The germline V gene encodes CDR1 SEHNR and CDR2 FQNEAQ (reference sequence). The CDR3 loop spans 15 amino acids. V was cut by 0 bases and J by 0 bases, with 5 bases left in between. CDR3 sequence reads: CASSLAGSNTGELFF. CDR3 nucleotides: TGTGCCAGCAGCTTAGCAGGGTCGAACACCGGGGAGCTGTTTTTT.

This clone was observed a single time. The sample holds other DNA sequences that translate to the same CDR3. The chain carries TRBV7-9 and TRBJ1-2; D ambiguous. V lost 1 base to trimming and J lost 4 bases, with 4 bases between them. This CDR3 comprises 12 residues. The germline CDR1 and CDR2 sequences are SEHNR and FQNEAQ (reference sequence). CDR3: CASSLDGYGYTF. CDR3 bases: TGTGCCAGCAGCTTAGATGGCTATGGCTACACCTTC.